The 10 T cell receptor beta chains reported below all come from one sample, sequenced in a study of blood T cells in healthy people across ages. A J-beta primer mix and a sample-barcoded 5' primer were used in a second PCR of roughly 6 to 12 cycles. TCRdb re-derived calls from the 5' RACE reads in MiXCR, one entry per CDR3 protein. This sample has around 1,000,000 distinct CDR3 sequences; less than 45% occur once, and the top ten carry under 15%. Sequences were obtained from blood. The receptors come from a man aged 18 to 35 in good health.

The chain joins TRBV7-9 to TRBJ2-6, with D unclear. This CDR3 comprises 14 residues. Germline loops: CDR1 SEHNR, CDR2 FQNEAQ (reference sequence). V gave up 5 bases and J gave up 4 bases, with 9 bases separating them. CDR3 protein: CASSPLRGANVLTF. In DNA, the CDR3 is TGTGCCAGCAGCCCCCTACGGGGGGCCAACGTCCTGACTTTC.

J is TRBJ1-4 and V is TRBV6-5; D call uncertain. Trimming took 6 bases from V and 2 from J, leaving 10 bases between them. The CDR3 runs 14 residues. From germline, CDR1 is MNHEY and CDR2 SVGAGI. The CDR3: CASRSVVTNEKLFF. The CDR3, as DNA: TGTGCCAGCAGGTCAGTGGTGACTAATGAAAAACTGTTTTTT.

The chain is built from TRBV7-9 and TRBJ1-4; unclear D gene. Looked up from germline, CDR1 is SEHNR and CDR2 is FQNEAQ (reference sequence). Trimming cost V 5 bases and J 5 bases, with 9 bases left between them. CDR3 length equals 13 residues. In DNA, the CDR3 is TGTGCCAGCAGCCGCAGTCCCAATGAAAAACTGTTTTTT. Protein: CASSRSPNEKLFF.

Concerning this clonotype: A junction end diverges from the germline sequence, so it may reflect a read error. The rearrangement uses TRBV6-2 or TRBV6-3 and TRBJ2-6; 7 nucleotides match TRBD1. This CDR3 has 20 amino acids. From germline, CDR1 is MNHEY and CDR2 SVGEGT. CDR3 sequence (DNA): TGTGCCAGCAGAAAAGACCTCGGGACAGACAGTACCTCTGGGGCCAACGTCCCGACTTTC. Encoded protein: CASRKDLGTDSTSGANVPTF.

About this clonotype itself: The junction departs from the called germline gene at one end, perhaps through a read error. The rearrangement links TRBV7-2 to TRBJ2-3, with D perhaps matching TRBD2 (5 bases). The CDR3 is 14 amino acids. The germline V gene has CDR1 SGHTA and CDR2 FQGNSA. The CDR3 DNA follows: TGTGCCAGTAGCTTAGCGTTCAGTGCAGATACGCGGTATTTT. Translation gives CASSLAFSADTRYF. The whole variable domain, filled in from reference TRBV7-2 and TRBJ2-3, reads GAGVSQSPSNKVTEKGKDVELRCDPISGHTALYWYRQSLGQGLEFLIYFQGNSAPDKSGLPSDRFSAERTGGSVSTLTIQRTQQEDSAVYLCASSLAFSADTRYFGPGTRLTVL.

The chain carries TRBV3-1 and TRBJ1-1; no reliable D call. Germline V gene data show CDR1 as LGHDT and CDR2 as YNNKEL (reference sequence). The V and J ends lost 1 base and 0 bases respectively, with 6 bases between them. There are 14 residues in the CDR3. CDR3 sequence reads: CASSQANMNTEAFF. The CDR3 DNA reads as TGTGCCAGCAGCCAAGCTAACATGAACACTGAAGCTTTCTTT.

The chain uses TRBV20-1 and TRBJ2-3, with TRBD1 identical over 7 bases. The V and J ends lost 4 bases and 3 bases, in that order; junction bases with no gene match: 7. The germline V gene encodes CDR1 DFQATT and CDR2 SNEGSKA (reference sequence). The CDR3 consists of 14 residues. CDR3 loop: CSANRQGRTDTQYF. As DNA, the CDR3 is TGCAGTGCTAACAGACAGGGTCGGACAGATACGCAGTATTTT.

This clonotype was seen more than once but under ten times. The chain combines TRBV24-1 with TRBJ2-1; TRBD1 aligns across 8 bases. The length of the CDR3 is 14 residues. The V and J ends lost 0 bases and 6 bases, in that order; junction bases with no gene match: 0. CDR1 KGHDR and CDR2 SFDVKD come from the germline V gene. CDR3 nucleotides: TGTGCCACCAGTGATTTGACAGGGGGCAATGAGCAGTTCTTC. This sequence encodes CATSDLTGGNEQFF.

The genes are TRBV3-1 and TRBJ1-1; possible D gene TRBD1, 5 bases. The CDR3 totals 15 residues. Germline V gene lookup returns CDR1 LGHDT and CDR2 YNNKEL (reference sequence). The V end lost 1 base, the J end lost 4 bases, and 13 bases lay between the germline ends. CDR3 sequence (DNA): TGTGCCAGCAGCCAAGGGGGCAATCCAGGCACTGAAGCTTTCTTT. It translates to CASSQGGNPGTEAFF. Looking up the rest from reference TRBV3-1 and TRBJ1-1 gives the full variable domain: DTAVSQTPKYLVTQMGNDKSIKCEQNLGHDTMYWYKQDSKKFLKIMFSYNNKELIINETVPNRFSPKSPDKAHLNLHINSLELGDSAVYFCASSQGGNPGTEAFFGQGTRLTVV.

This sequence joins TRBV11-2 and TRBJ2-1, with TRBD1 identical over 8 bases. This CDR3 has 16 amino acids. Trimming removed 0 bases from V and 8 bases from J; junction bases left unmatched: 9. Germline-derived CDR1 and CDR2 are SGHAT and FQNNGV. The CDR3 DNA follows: TGTGCCAGCAGCTTAGATATTGGCAGGGGGCTATATGAGCAGTTCTTC. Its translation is CASSLDIGRGLYEQFF.